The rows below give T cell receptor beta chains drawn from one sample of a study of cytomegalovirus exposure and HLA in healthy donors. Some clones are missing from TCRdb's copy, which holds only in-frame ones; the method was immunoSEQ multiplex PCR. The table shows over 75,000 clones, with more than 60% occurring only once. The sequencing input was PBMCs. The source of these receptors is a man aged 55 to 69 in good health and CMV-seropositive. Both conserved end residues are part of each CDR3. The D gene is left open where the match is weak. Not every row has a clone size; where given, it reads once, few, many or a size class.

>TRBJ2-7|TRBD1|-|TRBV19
CASSNGQGDRYEQYF
TGTGCCAGTAGTAACGGACAGGGGGATAGATACGAGCAGTACTTC
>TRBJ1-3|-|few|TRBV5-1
CASSTTGNTIYF
TGCGCCAGCAGCACTACTGGAAACACCATATATTTT
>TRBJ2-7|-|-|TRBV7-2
CASSSQGRRGYEQYF
TGTGCCAGCAGCTCTCAGGGGAGGCGGGGGTACGAGCAGTACTTC
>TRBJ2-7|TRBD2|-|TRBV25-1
CASSGAGGPLREQYF
TGTGCCAGCAGTGGAGCGGGGGGACCTCTTCGGGAGCAGTACTTC
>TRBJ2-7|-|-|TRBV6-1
CASSEAGQTYEQYF
TGTGCCAGCAGTGAAGCGGGGCAAACCTACGAGCAGTACTTC
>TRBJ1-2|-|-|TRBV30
CAWKRNLPVGDWREYGYTF
TGTGCCTGGAAAAGGAACCTCCCAGTCGGTGATTGGCGGGAATATGGCTACACCTTC
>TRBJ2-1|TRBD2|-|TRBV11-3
CASSFSPAGSYNEQFF
TGTGCCAGCAGCTTCAGTCCAGCGGGGTCCTACAATGAGCAGTTCTTC
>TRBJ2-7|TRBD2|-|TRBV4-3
CASSQDSLAGAEQYF
TGCGCCAGCAGCCAAGATTCACTAGCGGGGGCGGAGCAGTACTTC
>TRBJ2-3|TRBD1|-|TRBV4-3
CASSQDRGHLDTQYF
TGCGCCAGCAGCCAAGACAGGGGGCATTTGGATACGCAGTATTTT
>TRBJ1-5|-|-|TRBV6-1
CASGSQGSQPQHF
TGTGCCAGCGGATCCCAGGGGAGTCAGCCCCAGCATTTT
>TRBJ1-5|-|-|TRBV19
CASRQLSNQPQHF
TGTGCCAGCCGACAGCTTAGCAATCAGCCCCAGCATTTT
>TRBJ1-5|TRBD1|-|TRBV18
CASSPRRTGPSPNGNQPQHF
TGTGCCAGCTCACCACGGAGGACAGGACCTAGCCCGAACGGTAATCAGCCCCAGCATTTT
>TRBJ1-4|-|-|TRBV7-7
CASSLGPTGELFF
TGTGCTAGCAGCTTAGGACCAACGGGAGAACTGTTTTTT
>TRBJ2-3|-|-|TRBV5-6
CASSWTETDTQYF
TGTGCCAGCAGCTGGACAGAAACAGATACGCAGTATTTT
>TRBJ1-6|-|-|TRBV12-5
CASVAGAYNSPLHF
TGTGCTAGTGTTGCCGGGGCCTATAATTCACCCCTCCACTTT
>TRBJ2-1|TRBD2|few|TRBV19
CASSTLAGVPFNEQFF
TGTGCCAGTAGTACTTTAGCGGGGGTACCTTTTAATGAGCAGTTCTTC
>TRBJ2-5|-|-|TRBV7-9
CASSLTLAETQYF
TGTGCCAGCAGCTTAACCCTAGCGGAGACCCAGTACTTC
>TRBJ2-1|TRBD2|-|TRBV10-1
CASRGLAGNEQFF
TGCGCCAGCAGAGGACTAGCGGGGAATGAGCAGTTCTTC
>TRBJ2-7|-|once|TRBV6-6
CASSRGPLYEQYF
TGTGCCAGCTCGCGGGGCCCTCTCTACGAGCAGTACTTC
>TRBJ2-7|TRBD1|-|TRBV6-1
CASRTTGTGVYEQYF
TGTGCCAGCAGAACAACCGGGACAGGAGTCTACGAGCAGTACTTC
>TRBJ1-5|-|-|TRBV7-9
CSSSLNRDQPQHF
TGTTCCAGCAGCTTAAACAGGGATCAGCCCCAGCATTTT
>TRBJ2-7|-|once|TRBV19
CATSDFNPYEQYF
TGTGCCACCTCCGACTTTAATCCCTACGAGCAGTACTTC
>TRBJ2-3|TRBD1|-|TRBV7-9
CASSSNPGQGLSDTQYF
TGTGCCAGCAGCTCTAATCCGGGACAGGGTTTATCAGATACGCAGTATTTT
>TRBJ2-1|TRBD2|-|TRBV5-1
CASSLTSENGEQFF
TGCGCCAGCAGCTTAACTAGCGAGAACGGTGAGCAGTTCTTC
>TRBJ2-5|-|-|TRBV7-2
CASSLVAVQETQYF
TGTGCCAGCAGCTTAGTAGCGGTGCAAGAGACCCAGTACTTC
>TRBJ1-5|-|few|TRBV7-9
CASSLAGAGQPQHF
TGTGCCAGCAGCTTAGCAGGGGCAGGTCAGCCCCAGCATTTT
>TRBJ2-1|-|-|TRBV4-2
CASSRYRYNEQFF
TGTGCCAGCAGCCGCTACAGATACAATGAGCAGTTCTTC
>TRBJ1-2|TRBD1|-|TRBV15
CATVQQGQSGYTF
TGTGCCACCGTTCAACAGGGGCAAAGTGGCTACACCTTC
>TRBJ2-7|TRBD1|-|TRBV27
CASSLGTGAYEQYF
TGTGCCAGCAGTTTAGGGACAGGGGCCTACGAGCAGTACTTC
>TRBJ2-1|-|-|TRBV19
CASSIAPPDKQFF
TGTGCCAGTAGTATAGCCCCCCCCGACAAGCAGTTCTTC
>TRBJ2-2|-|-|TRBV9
CASSVGAGWLFF
TGTGCCAGCAGCGTAGGGGCAGGTTGGCTGTTTTTT
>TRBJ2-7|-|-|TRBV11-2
CASSLGPGSPYEQYF
TGTGCCAGCAGCTTAGGCCCAGGGTCCCCCTACGAGCAGTACTTC
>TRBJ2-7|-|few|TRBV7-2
CASSLGIQTYEQYF
TGTGCCAGCAGCTTAGGAATTCAGACCTACGAGCAGTACTTC
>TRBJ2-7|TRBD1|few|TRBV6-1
CAVGTGVYEQYF
TGTGCCGTCGGAACAGGGGTCTACGAGCAGTACTTC
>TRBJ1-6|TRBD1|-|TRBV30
CAWSYGTGGANSPLHF
TGTGCCTGGAGTTATGGTACAGGGGGCGCTAATTCACCCCTCCACTTT
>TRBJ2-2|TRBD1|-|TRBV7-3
CASSPRQGHTGELFF
TGTGCCAGCAGCCCCCGACAGGGTCATACCGGGGAGCTGTTTTTT
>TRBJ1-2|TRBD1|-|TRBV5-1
CASSMTGDTNYGYTF
TGCGCCAGCAGTATGACAGGGGATACTAACTATGGCTACACCTTC
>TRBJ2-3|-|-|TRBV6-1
CASGQKEARVGQYF
TGTGCCAGCGGTCAGAAGGAGGCCCGGGTGGGGCAGTATTTT
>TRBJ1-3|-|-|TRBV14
CASSQPGHYSGNTIYF
TGTGCCAGCAGCCAACCAGGACACTACTCTGGAAACACCATATATTTT
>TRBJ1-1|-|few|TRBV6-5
CASSYYDAGTEAFF
TGTGCCAGCAGTTATTACGACGCGGGCACTGAAGCTTTCTTT
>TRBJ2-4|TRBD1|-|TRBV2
CASTLFGTVENIQYF
TGTGCCAGCACCTTGTTCGGGACAGTCGAAAACATTCAGTACTTC
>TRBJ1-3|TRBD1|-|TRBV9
CASSLRQGRSGNTIYF
TGTGCCAGCAGCCTCCGACAGGGACGCTCTGGAAACACCATATATTTT
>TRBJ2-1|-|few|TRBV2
CASSVNNEQFF
TGTGCCAGCAGTGTTAACAATGAGCAGTTCTTC
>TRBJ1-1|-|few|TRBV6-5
CASSYSRGHTEAFF
TGTGCCAGCAGTTACTCGCGTGGGCACACTGAAGCTTTCTTT
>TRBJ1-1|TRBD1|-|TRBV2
CASRQRQGDTEAFF
TGTGCCAGCAGACAACGACAGGGGGACACTGAAGCTTTCTTT
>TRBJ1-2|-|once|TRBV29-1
CSVEDPGSYTF
TGCAGCGTTGAAGACCCAGGGAGCTACACCTTC
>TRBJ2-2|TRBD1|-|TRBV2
CASNQQGAGELFF
TGTGCCAGCAATCAACAGGGGGCCGGGGAGCTGTTTTTT
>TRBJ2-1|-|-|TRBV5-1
CASSLGGGAESYNEQFF
TGCGCCAGCAGCTTGGGGGGTGGGGCAGAATCCTACAATGAGCAGTTCTTC
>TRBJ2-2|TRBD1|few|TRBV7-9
CASSWPGQGDTGELFF
TGTGCCAGCAGCTGGCCGGGACAGGGTGACACCGGGGAGCTGTTTTTT
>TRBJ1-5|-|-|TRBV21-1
CASSKTMRAGASNSNQPQHF
TGTGCCAGCAGCAAAACGATGAGGGCAGGGGCCAGCAATAGCAATCAGCCCCAGCATTTT
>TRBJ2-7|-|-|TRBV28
CATRNQGLPYEQYF
TGTGCCACTAGAAACCAGGGGCTTCCCTACGAGCAGTACTTC
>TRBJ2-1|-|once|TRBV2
CASSEEAGGKQFF
TGTGCCAGCAGTGAAGAGGCCGGGGGAAAGCAGTTCTTC
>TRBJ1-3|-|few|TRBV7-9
CASSRGQQSGNTIYF
TGTGCCAGCAGCCGCGGGCAACAGTCTGGAAACACCATATATTTT
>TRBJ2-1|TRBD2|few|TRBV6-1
CASRESGEYNEQFF
TGTGCCAGCAGGGAGAGCGGGGAATACAATGAGCAGTTCTTC
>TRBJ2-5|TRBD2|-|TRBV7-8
CASSSWARGGRETQYF
TGTGCCAGCAGCTCCTGGGCGCGGGGGGGCCGGGAGACCCAGTACTTC